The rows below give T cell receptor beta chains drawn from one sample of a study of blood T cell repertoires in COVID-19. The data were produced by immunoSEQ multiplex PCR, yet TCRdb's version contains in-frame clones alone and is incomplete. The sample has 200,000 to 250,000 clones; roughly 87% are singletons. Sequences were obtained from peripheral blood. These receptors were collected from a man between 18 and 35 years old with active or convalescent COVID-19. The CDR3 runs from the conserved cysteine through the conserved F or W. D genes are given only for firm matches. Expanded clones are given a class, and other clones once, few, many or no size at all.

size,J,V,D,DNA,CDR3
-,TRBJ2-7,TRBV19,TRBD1,TGTGCCAGTAGTACAAGGACAGGGGGCTACGAGCAGTACTTC,CASSTRTGGYEQYF
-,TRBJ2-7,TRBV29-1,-,TGCAGCGTTAAGACAGGATACGAGCAGTACTTC,CSVKTGYEQYF
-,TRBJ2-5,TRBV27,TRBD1,TGTGCCAGCAGCTCAAAGACAGGGATAGAGACCCAGTACTTC,CASSSKTGIETQYF
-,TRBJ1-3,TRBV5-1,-,TGCGCCAGCAGCTTCTCAGGGGAATTCTCTGGAAACACCATATATTTT,CASSFSGEFSGNTIYF
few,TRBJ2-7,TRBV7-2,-,TGTGCCAGCAGCCCCTCCTCCTACGAGCAGTACTTC,CASSPSSYEQYF
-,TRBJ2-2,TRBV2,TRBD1,TGTGCCAGCAGCCTCGACAGGGCGAACACCGGGGAGCTGTTTTTT,CASSLDRANTGELFF
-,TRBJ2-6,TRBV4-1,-,TGCGCCAGTCAGGGTCCTGGGGCCAACGTCCTGACTTTC,CASQGPGANVLTF
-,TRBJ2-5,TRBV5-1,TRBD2,TGCGCCAGCAGCTCCTTAAAGATGGGACTAGCGGGACAAGAGACCCAGTACTTC,CASSSLKMGLAGQETQYF
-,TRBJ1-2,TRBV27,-,TGTGCCAGCACCAGCCTCGGGTTCTCTAACTATGGCTACACCTTC,CASTSLGFSNYGYTF
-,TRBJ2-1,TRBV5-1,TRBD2,TGCGCCAGCAGCGAAAGAGCGGGAGGCTTTTACAATGAGCAGTTCTTC,CASSERAGGFYNEQFF